Listed below are T cell receptor beta chains from one sample, sequenced in a study of cytomegalovirus exposure and HLA in healthy donors. The table came from immunoSEQ multiplex PCR; TCRdb's copy has only in-frame clones and leaves some out. The sample holds 120,000 or so clones, about 73% seen once. The sequencing sample was made of PBMCs. These receptors were obtained from a woman aged 45-59 years in good health and CMV-seropositive. Each CDR3 is given with its conserved first and last residue. The D gene is left open where the match is weak. Clone sizes are given selectively: once, few, many, or a class where the clone is expanded.

clone size | J gene | D gene | V gene | CDR3 DNA | CDR3 protein
few | TRBJ2-3 | . | TRBV11-2 | TGTGCCAGTTCCGAGACCCCGGCGGGGACGCAGTATTTT | CASSETPAGTQYF
once | TRBJ2-6 | . | TRBV19 | TGTGCCAGTAGTACCATCAGAAGCTCTGGGGCCAACGTCCTGACTTTC | CASSTIRSSGANVLTF
few | TRBJ1-1 | TRBD1 | TRBV7-9 | TGTGCCAGCAGCCCTCGACAGGGGGCTGAAGCTTTCTTT | CASSPRQGAEAFF
. | TRBJ2-5 | . | TRBV7-8 | TGTGCCAGCAGCTTTGGGGGGCAAGAGACCCAGTACTTC | CASSFGGQETQYF
. | TRBJ2-4 | TRBD2 | TRBV19 | TGTGCCAGTAGTATTGAGGGAGGGCTAGCCAAAAACATTCAGTACTTC | CASSIEGGLAKNIQYF
. | TRBJ1-6 | TRBD1 | TRBV11-3 | TGTGCCAGCAGCTTAGATGTGTTTGCGGACAGGGCTTCACCCCTCCACTTT | CASSLDVFADRASPLHF
. | TRBJ2-3 | TRBD1 | TRBV9 | TGTGCCAGCAGCCTGGGACAGGTTGGGACAGATACGCAGTATTTT | CASSLGQVGTDTQYF
. | TRBJ2-2 | TRBD1 | TRBV4-1 | TGCGCCAGCAGCCAACCCCTCCGGACAGGGCCCACCGGGGAGCTGTTTTTT | CASSQPLRTGPTGELFF
. | TRBJ1-5 | . | TRBV2 | TGTGCCAGCAGTGAATGGGAGGCGGCGGCAGGAAATCAGCCCCAGCATTTT | CASSEWEAAAGNQPQHF
. | TRBJ1-3 | . | TRBV10-1 | TGCGCCAGCAGTGCGAAGAGCTCTGGAAACACCATATATTTT | CASSAKSSGNTIYF
once | TRBJ1-1 | . | TRBV4-2 | TGTGCCAGCAGCCCGGGATCCCTGAACACTGAAGCTTTCTTT | CASSPGSLNTEAFF
. | TRBJ1-2 | . | TRBV2 | TGTGCCAGCAGTGACAGAAACTATGGCTACACCTTC | CASSDRNYGYTF
. | TRBJ1-5 | TRBD1 | TRBV19 | TGTGCCAGTAGCCTCACCTCGGGACAGCTCCGGGGTCAGCCCCAGCATTTT | CASSLTSGQLRGQPQHF
. | TRBJ2-6 | . | TRBV27 | TGTGCCAGCAGTTTTGGGGCCCTCTCCTCGGGGGCCAACGTCCTGACTTTC | CASSFGALSSGANVLTF
. | TRBJ1-5 | TRBD1 | TRBV19 | TGTGCCAGTAGATCGACAGGGGATCAGCCCCAGCATTTT | CASRSTGDQPQHF
. | TRBJ2-2 | . | TRBV27 | TGTGCCAGCAGGGAGGGGCCCAACACCGGGGAGCTGTTTTTT | CASREGPNTGELFF
. | TRBJ1-1 | . | TRBV18 | TGTGCCAGCTCACCCAGGGTTTCGAACACTGAAGCTTTCTTT | CASSPRVSNTEAFF
. | TRBJ2-5 | TRBD2 | TRBV11-2 | TGTGCCAGCAGTCCCGGGACTAGCGGAACCGAGACCCAGTACTTC | CASSPGTSGTETQYF
. | TRBJ1-3 | . | TRBV30 | TGTGCCTGGAGTAAAGAGTCGGGAAACACCATATATTTT | CAWSKESGNTIYF
few | TRBJ2-7 | . | TRBV18 | TGTGCCAGCTCACCAGTTTTAACAGCTGGTTCCAACGAGCAGTACTTC | CASSPVLTAGSNEQYF
. | TRBJ1-4 | . | TRBV4-3 | TGCGCCAGCAGCCAAGAGACCTCGGGTGAAAAACTGTTTTTT | CASSQETSGEKLFF
few | TRBJ2-7 | . | TRBV10-3 | TGTGCCATCAGTGGGGCAGGCACCTACGAGCAGTACTTC | CAISGAGTYEQYF
. | TRBJ2-6 | . | TRBV29-1 | TGCAGCGTCTCCAGGGAAGGAAACATTGGGGCCAACGTCCTGACTTTC | CSVSREGNIGANVLTF
. | TRBJ2-2 | . | TRBV5-1 | TGCGCCAGCAGCTTGGTTCCCGTGACGGGTCAGAACACCGGGGAGCTGTTTTTT | CASSLVPVTGQNTGELFF
. | TRBJ1-5 | . | TRBV6-1 | TGTGCCAGCCTCGTCCGGGACTATAGCAATCAGCCCCAGCATTTT | CASLVRDYSNQPQHF
few | TRBJ2-1 | TRBD1 | TRBV9 | TGTGCCAGCAGCGTGCTTAACGGACAGGGGGGAGAGCAGTTCTTC | CASSVLNGQGGEQFF
. | TRBJ1-2 | . | TRBV27 | TGTGCCAGCAGTCCCCCCGGGGGTAACTATGGCTACACCTTC | CASSPPGGNYGYTF
. | TRBJ1-5 | . | TRBV5-1 | TGCGCCAGCAGCTTGGGGGAGGGGAGGGGACAGCCCCAGCATTTT | CASSLGEGRGQPQHF
. | TRBJ2-2 | . | TRBV7-9 | TGTGCCAGCCATGCTCGGTTCGGGGAGCTGTTTTTT | CASHARFGELFF
. | TRBJ1-6 | TRBD1 | TRBV7-2 | TGTGCCAGCAGCTTATTCGCAGGGGGTTCACCCCTCCACTTT | CASSLFAGGSPLHF
. | TRBJ2-4 | TRBD1 | TRBV5-6 | TGTGCCAGCAGCTTGGTGGACAGGCGATTAATAGCCAAAAACATTCAGTACTTC | CASSLVDRRLIAKNIQYF
. | TRBJ2-3 | TRBD2 | TRBV5-1 | TGCGCCAGCAGCTCTCAACGGGGGGGCACAGATACGCAGTATTTT | CASSSQRGGTDTQYF